Each of the 19 T cell receptor beta chains below was sequenced from the same sample in a study of blood T cell repertoires in COVID-19. TCRdb's copy holds only in-frame clones and misses some; the assay was immunoSEQ multiplex PCR. The data hold 350,000 or so clones, with over 75% observed a single time. The specimen was peripheral blood. The receptors shown here come from a woman in her thirties with COVID-19, enrolled during active disease.

The chain has TRBV3-1 (or the pseudogene TRBV3-2) and TRBJ2-2; 10 nucleotides line up with TRBD2. The CDR3 totals 16 residues. The germline V gene has CDR1 LGHDT and CDR2 YNNKEL (reference sequence). Losses at the gene ends were 4 bases for V and 8 bases for J; bases not matched to a gene: 10. This CDR3 is CASSRWGTSVGGELFF. The CDR3 coding sequence is TGTGCCAGCAGCCGTTGGGGGACTAGCGTCGGTGGGGAGCTGTTTTTT.

This clone was observed a single time. The chain joins TRBV7-9 to TRBJ1-5, with TRBD1 matching 7 bases. Germline CDR1 is SEHNR and CDR2 is FQNEAQ (reference sequence). The CDR3 runs 14 residues. After removal of 2 bases from V and 6 bases from J, the junction contained 4 bases not matched to a gene. DNA for the CDR3: TGTGCCAGCAGCTTACCAGGGGGGAGTCAGCCCCAGCATTTT. This codes for CASSLPGGSQPQHF.

This clone was seen just once. The V gene is TRBV30, the J gene TRBJ2-7, with TRBD2 as a possible D gene (6 bases). V lost 7 bases and J lost 0, with 13 bases in between. Per the germline V gene, CDR1 is GTSNPN and CDR2 is SVGIG (reference sequence). CDR3 length: 13 residues. The CDR3 reads CALDLAASYEQYF. The CDR3 DNA sequence: TGTGCCTTGGATTTAGCGGCCTCCTACGAGCAGTACTTC.

V gene TRBV29-1 combines with J gene TRBJ2-2; the match to TRBD2 covers 13 bases. The CDR3 is made up of 16 amino acids. CDR1 is SQVTM, CDR2 ANQGSEA, per germline. V lost 2 bases, J lost 6 bases, and 6 bases stayed unmatched. The CDR3 coding sequence is TGCAGCGTTGAAATCTACACTAGCGGGAGGGCCGGGGAGCTGTTTTTT. As protein: CSVEIYTSGRAGELFF.

The J gene is TRBJ2-7, the V gene TRBV27, with 8 bases that match TRBD1. Germline CDR1 and CDR2: MNHEY and SMNVEV (reference sequence). V was clipped by 6 bases and J by 4 bases; unmatched bases: 11. This CDR3 is 15 amino acids long. CDR3 sequence reads: CASRVRPGQAYEQYF. The CDR3 DNA reads TGTGCCAGCAGGGTTCGTCCGGGACAGGCTTACGAGCAGTACTTC.

The V call is TRBV11-2, the J call TRBJ2-5, with 14 positions matching TRBD2. Germline V gene lookup returns CDR1 SGHAT and CDR2 FQNNGV. The CDR3 length is 16 residues. V lost 5 bases to trimming and J lost 2 bases; unmatched junction nucleotides: 4. CDR3 sequence reads: CASSPRLAGGQETQYF. CDR3 coding DNA: TGTGCCAGCAGCCCTCGACTAGCGGGAGGGCAAGAGACCCAGTACTTC.

V usage is TRBV2 and J usage is TRBJ1-6; 8 bases match TRBD1. The germline gives CDR1 SNHLY, CDR2 FYNNEI. Unmatched junction bases numbered 5, after V lost 3 bases and J lost 7 bases. The CDR3 has 15 amino acids. The CDR3 sequence is CASSDARGQNSPLHF. In DNA form, the CDR3 reads TGTGCCAGCAGTGACGCCAGGGGGCAGAATTCACCCCTCCACTTT.

This chain connects TRBV9 to TRBJ2-3; no firm D call. Trimming removed 0 bases from V and 0 bases from J, with 11 bases in between. This CDR3 comprises 16 residues. Per the germline V gene, CDR1 is SGDLS and CDR2 is YYNGEE. CDR3 bases: TGTGCCAGCAGCGTAGCCACTACATATAGCACAGATACGCAGTATTTT. This gives the protein CASSVATTYSTDTQYF.

J is TRBJ1-6 and V is TRBV30; TRBD1 is a possible D gene (6 bases). Germline V gene sequence: CDR1 GTSNPN, CDR2 SVGIG (reference sequence). V lost 2 bases, J lost 8 bases, and 10 bases lay in between. This CDR3 has 13 residues. The CDR3 DNA sequence: TGTGCCTGGAGTTCAGGGGTGTATTCACCCCTCCACTTT. Encoded protein: CAWSSGVYSPLHF.

The chain is built from TRBV2 and TRBJ2-7; 7 positions match TRBD2. In germline, CDR1 is SNHLY, CDR2 FYNNEI. Unmatched junction bases numbered 2, after V lost 5 bases and J lost 4 bases. The length of the CDR3 is 12 residues. The CDR3, as DNA: TGTGCCAGCAGTTGGGGGGGATACGAGCAGTACTTC. It specifies CASSWGGYEQYF.

The chain links TRBV27 to TRBJ2-1; D unclear. The germline V gene has CDR1 MNHEY and CDR2 SMNVEV (reference sequence). CDR3 length equals 16 residues. The V and J ends lost 7 bases and 0 bases respectively, with 16 bases between them. The CDR3 loop is CASIPLAVSSYNEQFF. CDR3 DNA: TGTGCCAGCATACCCTTGGCGGTGAGCTCCTACAATGAGCAGTTCTTC.

Comments on this clone: Germline and junction disagree at one end, which may indicate a read error. The chain couples TRBV7-7 to TRBJ2-3; 8 bases match TRBD2. CDR1 SSHAT and CDR2 FNYEAQ come from the germline V gene (reference sequence). The CDR3 is made up of 15 amino acids. CDR3 sequence: CASSSGLAATDTQYF. The CDR3 nucleotides are TGTGCTAGCAGCTCTGGACTAGCCGCGACAGATACGCAGTATTTT.

The chain links TRBV6-1 to TRBJ2-3, with 9 bases that match TRBD1. Germline V gives CDR1 MNHNS, CDR2 SASEGT. Unmatched junction bases numbered 12, after V lost 4 bases and J lost 4 bases. This CDR3 has 17 residues. CDR3 sequence: CASSALSRTGEADTQYF. The CDR3 DNA reads as TGTGCCAGCAGTGCCCTTAGTAGGACAGGGGAAGCAGATACGCAGTATTTT.

The chain joins TRBV7-8 to TRBJ2-7, with 9 bases lining up with TRBD2. The trim removed 4 bases at V and 1 base at J, leaving 5 bases unmatched. The CDR3 contains 15 residues. Germline CDR1 reads SGHVS; CDR2 reads FQNEAQ. CDR3 amino acids: CASSSTSGFSYEQYF. The CDR3 DNA reads TGTGCCAGCAGCTCTACTAGCGGGTTTTCCTACGAGCAGTACTTC.

This clone was picked up a small number of times. The chain combines TRBV10-3 with TRBJ2-1; 13 bases match TRBD2. CDR1 is ENHRY, CDR2 SYGVKD, per germline. The CDR3 runs 18 residues. V lost 3 bases to trimming and J lost 3 bases; unmatched junction nucleotides: 8. The DNA for the CDR3 is TGTGCCATCAGTGAACGAGGACTAGCGGGGGATGACTACAATGAGCAGTTCTTC. Protein: CAISERGLAGDDYNEQFF.

This clone showed up just once. This sequence joins TRBV4-1 and TRBJ1-4; weak D call: TRBD1 (6 bases). This CDR3 contains 15 residues. The germline CDR1 and CDR2 sequences are MGHRA and YSYEKL. The V gene lost 3 bases and the J gene lost 8 bases, with 16 bases spanning the gap. The CDR3 sequence: CASSHPGDGEEKLFF. For the CDR3, the DNA is TGCGCCAGCAGCCACCCAGGGGATGGAGAGGAAAAACTGTTTTTT.

This clone was recorded at least ten times. The rearrangement links TRBV6-1 to TRBJ2-1; 11 bases agree with TRBD2. CDR1 is MNHNS and CDR2 is SASEGT in the germline V gene. The CDR3 extends over 17 amino acids. Trimming at V came to 1 base and at J to 8 bases, leaving 10 bases not matched to a gene. CDR3 DNA: TGTGCCAGCAGTGAAGGGGTAGCGGGAGGGCCTGAGGATGAGCAGTTCTTC. Translated, it gives CASSEGVAGGPEDEQFF.

In regard to this clone: Other DNA variants within this sample encode the same CDR3. The V gene is TRBV5-1, the J gene TRBJ2-1, with a tentative D call TRBD1 (5 bases). The CDR3 is 13 residues long. V lost 0 bases and J lost 5, with 6 bases in between. Germline-derived CDR1 and CDR2 are SGHRS and YFSETQ. For the CDR3, the DNA is TGCGCCAGCAGCTTGGAAGGGGACAATGAGCAGTTCTTC. It codes for CASSLEGDNEQFF.

The V and J genes are TRBV6-2 or TRBV6-3 and TRBJ2-1, with D unclear. The V and J ends lost 5 bases and 0 bases respectively, with 11 bases between them. The CDR3 contains 15 residues. CDR1 is MNHEY, CDR2 SVGEGT, per germline. The CDR3 loop is CASSPFGGSYNEQFF. The CDR3 DNA reads TGTGCCAGCAGTCCCTTCGGCGGCTCCTACAATGAGCAGTTCTTC.